The 29 T cell receptor beta chains below all came from one sample that was sequenced in a study of human thymus T cells. Corrective cardiac operations yielded the resected thymus tissue. Using immunoSEQ multiplex PCR, the repertoire was profiled, and TCRdb retains in-frame clones only, with some absent. Here the sample spans 86,000 or so clones, approximately 97% being singletons. The sequenced sample was thymus tissue. The origin of the receptors is a boy under two years old with a congenital heart defect but otherwise immunologically healthy.

V is TRBV6-1 and J is TRBJ2-5; D not resolved. From germline, CDR1 is MNHNS and CDR2 SASEGT. Trimming left V 10 bases short and J 0 bases short, with 12 bases between. This CDR3 has 13 residues. As DNA, the CDR3 is TGTGCCACGTCCCGCTTGGACCAAGAGACCCAGTACTTC. This gives the protein CATSRLDQETQYF.

This clone was observed a single time. V usage is TRBV5-1 and J usage is TRBJ2-1; TRBD2 matches at 7 bases. The trim removed 0 bases at V and 8 bases at J, leaving 11 bases unmatched. Germline V CDR1 and CDR2: SGHRS, YFSETQ. The CDR3 extends over 16 amino acids. The CDR3 sequence is CASSLVRRETADEQFF. CDR3 coding DNA: TGCGCCAGCAGCTTGGTGAGGCGGGAGACTGCGGATGAGCAGTTCTTC.

V usage is TRBV5-1 and J usage is TRBJ2-2; D might be TRBD2 (7 bases). The V gene lost 3 bases and the J gene lost 6 bases, with 21 bases spanning the gap. Germline lookup yields CDR1 SGHRS and CDR2 YFSETQ. This CDR3 comprises 17 residues. CDR3 protein: CASSSGGPTSGPGELFF. CDR3 DNA: TGCGCCAGCAGCTCGGGGGGCCCCACATCTGGGCCCGGGGAGCTGTTTTTT.

CDR3 sequence (DNA): TGTGCCAGTAGTATTGGGACTAGCCCACGTTACACAGATACGCAGTATTTT. Its translation is CASSIGTSPRYTDTQYF. This chain links TRBV19 with TRBJ2-3; the match to TRBD2 covers 9 bases. Trimming removed 3 bases from V and 2 bases from J; junction bases left unmatched: 9. This CDR3 region has 17 residues. Germline CDR1 and CDR2: LNHDA and SQIVND (reference sequence).

The V gene is TRBV28, the J gene TRBJ1-3; D unclear. CDR3 length equals 13 residues. V dropped 5 bases and J dropped 5 bases, with 10 bases sitting between them. Germline assignment: CDR1 MDHEN and CDR2 SYDVKM. The CDR3 here is CASSPGKRNTIYF. The CDR3 nucleotides read TGTGCCAGCAGTCCCGGGAAGCGAAACACCATATATTTT. Based on the CDR3 plus reference TRBV28 and TRBJ1-3, the full variable domain is DVKVTQSSRYLVKRTGEKVFLECVQDMDHENMFWYRQDPGLGLRLIYFSYDVKMKEKGDIPEGYSVSREKKERFSLILESASTNQTSMYLCASSPGKRNTIYFGEGSWLTVV.

V gene TRBV12-5 combines with J gene TRBJ2-4; tentatively, D is TRBD1 (7 bases). V was cut by 5 bases and J by 5 bases, with 25 bases left in between. CDR1 and CDR2 from the germline V gene are LGHNT and FRNRAP. The CDR3 consists of 18 residues. The CDR3 loop reads CASGIPQSQGRCENIQYF. As DNA, the CDR3 is TGTGCTAGTGGTATCCCACAGTCACAGGGGAGGTGCGAAAACATTCAGTACTTC.

The rearrangement joins TRBV27 to TRBJ1-2; 7 nucleotides align to TRBD1. Germline CDR1 and CDR2: MNHEY and SMNVEV (reference sequence). J gave up 5 bases and V 5 bases, and 5 bases lay outside the gene matches. This CDR3 contains 13 residues. For the CDR3, the DNA is TGTGCCAGCAGTGCCCGGACAGGATATGGCTACACCTTC. This translates into CASSARTGYGYTF.

This clone occurred once. This chain joins TRBV5-6 and TRBJ2-5, with TRBD1 matching over 9 bases. The CDR3 is made up of 15 amino acids. J lost 3 bases, V lost 3 bases, and 6 bases had no gene match. CDR1 and CDR2 (germline): SGHDT, YYEEEE. Here the CDR3 DNA reads TGTGCCAGCAGCTCGGGGGACAGGGATGAAGAGACCCAGTACTTC. It encodes CASSSGDRDEETQYF.

This chain connects TRBV23-1 to TRBJ2-5; possibly TRBD2 for D (6 bases). TRBV23-1 is an ORF; its function is uncertain. The CDR3 totals 14 residues. V lost 5 bases and J 3 bases, leaving 13 bases between the germline ends. This CDR3 reads CASSKNGGKETQYF. CDR3 in DNA: TGCGCCAGCAGTAAGAATGGGGGGAAAGAGACCCAGTACTTC.

The chain links TRBV10-3 to TRBJ2-7, with D unclear. Trimming shortened V by 4 bases and J by 3 bases, and 13 bases separated the two germline ends. The germline V gene has CDR1 ENHRY and CDR2 SYGVKD. The length of the CDR3 is 14 residues. CDR3 sequence reads: CAISGRTLLYEQYF. CDR3 sequence (DNA): TGTGCCATCAGTGGACGGACCCTTCTCTACGAGCAGTACTTC.

This clone was seen only once. CDR3 DNA sequence: TGTGCCACCAGCAGACCCAGAACCCGGACCAACTATGGCTACACCTTC. This sequence encodes CATSRPRTRTNYGYTF. V usage is TRBV15 and J usage is TRBJ1-2; D is uncertain. This CDR3 is 16 amino acids long. The germline V gene has CDR1 LNHNV and CDR2 YYDKDF (reference sequence). V lost 2 bases and J 2 bases, leaving 15 bases between the germline ends.

The V and J genes are TRBV5-4 and TRBJ2-3, with TRBD2 matching 10 bases. Trimming took 0 bases from V and 2 from J; bases not matched to a gene: 12. The CDR3 length is 19 residues. Germline values: CDR1 SGHNT, CDR2 YYREEE (reference sequence). The CDR3 nucleotides read TGTGCCAGCAGCTTGGGACTAAGCGGGAGGGCCGTGAACACAGATACGCAGTATTTT. It encodes CASSLGLSGRAVNTDTQYF.

This clone showed up just once. This chain links TRBV2 with TRBJ2-1, with 12 positions matching TRBD2. CDR3 length: 14 residues. The V and J ends lost 8 bases and 8 bases, in that order; junction bases with no gene match: 7. CDR1 is SNHLY, CDR2 FYNNEI, per germline. CDR3 protein: CASPTSGSWDEQFF. In DNA, the CDR3 is TGTGCCAGCCCGACTAGCGGGAGTTGGGATGAGCAGTTCTTC.

CDR3 amino acids: CASYPRDSFFYGYTF. CDR3 coding DNA: TGTGCCAGCTACCCACGGGACAGCTTCTTTTATGGCTACACCTTC. The chain recombines TRBV28 with TRBJ1-2, with TRBD1 matching over 7 bases. This CDR3 contains 15 residues. J was trimmed by 5 bases and V by 8 bases; bases with no gene match: 14. Per the germline V gene, CDR1 is MDHEN and CDR2 is SYDVKM.

The V gene is TRBV9, the J gene TRBJ2-1; 7 bases agree with TRBD2. CDR3 size: 17 residues. Germline CDR1 and CDR2: SGDLS and YYNGEE. J lost 2 bases, V lost 0 bases, and 8 bases had no gene match. The CDR3 is CASSVEGLKVAYNEQFF. CDR3 DNA sequence: TGTGCCAGCAGCGTAGAGGGACTAAAGGTAGCCTACAATGAGCAGTTCTTC.

The chain couples TRBV19 to TRBJ1-1; no firm D call. This CDR3 region has 14 residues. The germline V and J ends were trimmed by 4 bases and 4 bases, with 13 bases remaining between them. The germline gives CDR1 LNHDA, CDR2 SQIVND (reference sequence). The CDR3 DNA follows: TGTGCCAGTAGTACCCATAAGGAGGGCACTGAAGCTTTCTTT. Translating it yields CASSTHKEGTEAFF.

V usage is TRBV11-2 and J usage is TRBJ1-2, with 9 bases lining up with TRBD1. The CDR3 sequence is 16 residues long. CDR1 and CDR2 from the germline V gene are SGHAT and FQNNGV. The trim removed 4 bases at V and 3 bases at J, leaving 9 bases unmatched. CDR3 DNA sequence: TGTGCCAGCAGCTGGACGTTGGACAGGGGAGACTATGGCTACACCTTC. This translates into CASSWTLDRGDYGYTF.

This chain connects TRBV2 to TRBJ2-7; either TRBD1 or TRBD2 may fit D (5 bases each). In germline, CDR1 is SNHLY, CDR2 FYNNEI. V gave up 4 bases and J gave up 3 bases, with 19 bases separating them. The CDR3 length is 16 residues. The CDR3 here is CASSVGVEWVLYEQYF. CDR3 coding DNA: TGTGCCAGCAGTGTGGGGGTGGAGTGGGTTCTCTACGAGCAGTACTTC.

DNA of the CDR3: TGCAGCTACAGGCGGATGAACACTGAAGCTTTCTTT. Its protein product is CSYRRMNTEAFF. The V and J genes are TRBV29-1 and TRBJ1-1; a weak D match, TRBD1 (5 bases). The germline CDR1 and CDR2 sequences are SQVTM and ANQGSEA. The CDR3 is 12 residues long. V was pared by 8 bases and J by 0 bases, with 10 bases between. The full variable domain, in which reference TRBV29-1 and TRBJ1-1 provide the parts outside the CDR3, is SAVISQKPSRDICQRGTSLTIQCQVDSQVTMMFWYRQQPGQSLTLIATANQGSEATYESGFVIDKFPISRPNLTFSTLTVSNMSPEDSSIYLCSYRRMNTEAFFGQGTRLTVV.

The gene calls are TRBV4-2 and TRBJ2-3; TRBD2 matches at 12 bases. Germline V gives CDR1 LGHNA, CDR2 YNFKEQ. This CDR3 is 20 amino acids long. V shed 1 base, J shed 0 bases, and the junction held 11 bases outside the gene matches. The CDR3: CASSQAATSGGLLSTDTQYF. The CDR3 DNA follows: TGTGCCAGCAGCCAAGCGGCCACTAGCGGGGGGCTGCTTAGCACAGATACGCAGTATTTT.

This rearrangement joins TRBV19 to TRBJ2-4; 8 nucleotides agree with TRBD2. With 3 bases clipped from V and 0 bases from J, the junction kept 7 bases outside the gene matches. The CDR3 has 17 residues. CDR1 is LNHDA and CDR2 is SQIVND in the germline V gene (reference sequence). CDR3 DNA: TGTGCCAGTAGTATCGAGAGCGGGGGCTCAGCCAAAAACATTCAGTACTTC. It encodes CASSIESGGSAKNIQYF.

The V call is TRBV27, the J call TRBJ2-1, with 9 nucleotides matching TRBD2. The CDR3 is 18 residues long. The germline CDR1 and CDR2 sequences are MNHEY and SMNVEV (reference sequence). J was trimmed by 5 bases and V by 6 bases; bases with no gene match: 17. CDR3 in amino acids: CASRRGELAGESDNEQFF. In nucleotides, the CDR3 is TGTGCCAGCAGAAGAGGGGAATTAGCGGGAGAGTCGGACAATGAGCAGTTCTTC.

Remarks on this clone: The same CDR3 also results from other DNA sequences found in this sample. The chain uses TRBV5-4 and TRBJ2-7, with D hard to call. Per the germline V gene, CDR1 is SGHNT and CDR2 is YYREEE (reference sequence). The CDR3 is 10 residues long. V lost 3 bases to trimming and J lost 4 bases, with 2 bases between them. CDR3 region: CASSSYEQYF. The DNA for the CDR3 is TGTGCCAGCAGCTCTTACGAGCAGTACTTC.

The CDR3 DNA sequence: TGTGCCAGCACCCTTGCGGCCCCCGGGACTAGCTTGGCAGATACGCAGTATTTT. Encoded protein: CASTLAAPGTSLADTQYF. This chain connects TRBV27 to TRBJ2-3, with 9 nucleotides matching TRBD2. The CDR3 loop spans 18 amino acids. Looked up from germline, CDR1 is MNHEY and CDR2 is SMNVEV (reference sequence). Trimming at V came to 7 bases and at J to 4 bases, leaving 18 bases not matched to a gene.

This chain links TRBV6-5 with TRBJ1-2; 10 bases line up with TRBD1. V lost 0 bases and J lost 6; bases outside the gene matches: 4. This CDR3 is 15 amino acids long. The germline V gene encodes CDR1 MNHEY and CDR2 SVGAGI. DNA of the CDR3: TGTGCCAGCAGTTACTCGCCGGGACAGGGGAATGGCTACACCTTC. This sequence encodes CASSYSPGQGNGYTF.

The chain recombines TRBV6-1 with TRBJ2-2, with a weak D call TRBD1 (6 bases). Germline CDR1 reads MNHNS; CDR2 reads SASEGT. The V end was cut by 1 base, the J end by 3 bases, with 15 bases between. This CDR3 comprises 17 residues. The CDR3 protein is CASSEGGQESDTGELFF. The CDR3 DNA reads as TGTGCCAGCAGTGAAGGGGGGCAGGAGTCGGACACCGGGGAGCTGTTTTTT.

The genes are TRBV5-1 and TRBJ1-1; TRBD1 matches 7 bases. Losses at the gene ends were 4 bases for V and 7 bases for J; bases not matched to a gene: 7. The CDR3 is 13 residues long. The germline CDR1 and CDR2 sequences are SGHRS and YFSETQ. CDR3 residues: CASSAGQPYEAFF. DNA of the CDR3: TGCGCCAGCAGCGCGGGACAGCCTTATGAAGCTTTCTTT.

This clone has just one count. V usage is TRBV4-1 and J usage is TRBJ1-1; D unresolved. The CDR3 extends over 17 amino acids. V was trimmed by 2 bases and J by 3 bases, leaving 19 bases between them. Germline CDR1 is MGHRA and CDR2 is YSYEKL. The CDR3 DNA follows: TGCGCCAGCAGCCAAACCGGTGCCCCTCGCCCCGACACTGAAGCTTTCTTT. Protein product: CASSQTGAPRPDTEAFF.

This clone was seen just once. At one boundary the junction diverges from the germline segment, which might be a read error. The rearrangement links TRBV6-1 to TRBJ1-1; TRBD1 might be the D (5 bases). Germline V CDR1 and CDR2: MNHNS, SASEGT. The CDR3 covers 14 residues. For the CDR3, the DNA is TGTGCCAGCAGTGAAGCGACGGAGAGGGCCAGGGTCTACTTT. As protein: CASSEATERARVYF.